What follows are 23 T cell receptor beta chains derived from one specimen sequenced in a study of tumor and adjacent non-tumor tissue in lung cancer. TCRbeta libraries were built with three rounds of nested PCR, modified from ARM-PCR. TCRdb used MiXCR to reprocess the multiplex PCR reads, holding one entry per CDR3 protein. The sample records fewer than 130,000 distinct CDR3 sequences, approximately 80% being singletons. This sample's RNA came from whole unsorted tissue. The specimen sequenced was lung tumor tissue. The receptors stem from a man in his 70s with non-small cell lung cancer.

This clonotype came up a few times. The V and J genes are TRBV6-9 and TRBJ1-6, with D possibly TRBD1 on 5 matching bases. Germline CDR1 MNHGY, CDR2 SVAAGI. The CDR3 has 18 residues. DNA of the CDR3: TGTGTTAGCAGTTATGGTTCCAGGGAGGTTTCTTCTAATTCACCCCTCCACTTT. Protein sequence: CVSSYGSREVSSNSPLHF.

The chain uses TRBV4-1 and TRBJ1-1; TRBD1 matches 10 bases. Germline lookup yields CDR1 MGHRA and CDR2 YSYEKL. V lost 0 bases to trimming and J lost 3 bases; unmatched junction nucleotides: 10. The CDR3 sequence is 18 residues long. CDR3 residues: CASSQDGTDRGHYTEAFF. In nucleotides, the CDR3 is TGCGCCAGCAGCCAAGACGGTACCGACAGGGGGCACTACACTGAAGCTTTCTTT.

Details on this clonotype: One end of the junction does not line up with germline, which may come from a read error. This chain joins TRBV6-1 and TRBJ2-7, with D maybe TRBD1 (6 bases). Germline V gene data show CDR1 as MNHNS and CDR2 as SASEGT. The CDR3 loop spans 14 amino acids. CDR3: CASSEAQGTREQQF. The CDR3 DNA reads as TGTGCCAGCAGTGAAGCACAGGGAACAAGGGAACAGCAGTTC.

The chain is built from TRBV4-1 and TRBJ2-5; the D gene is possibly TRBD1 (6 bases). The germline gives CDR1 MGHRA, CDR2 YSYEKL. The CDR3 spans 14 residues. Between the trimmed V and J ends, which lost 6 bases and 11 bases, there was a span of 22 bases. CDR3 DNA sequence: TGCGCCAGCAGTCAACAGTGGGGGCATGATACGCAGTACTTC. Amino acid sequence: CASSQQWGHDTQYF.

Worth noting for this clonotype: This may be a read error: a much more frequent sequence differs by one nucleotide. This rearrangement joins TRBV28 to TRBJ1-2, with TRBD1 matching 9 bases. The CDR3 spans 16 residues. Germline CDR1 is MDHEN and CDR2 is SYDVKM. The V segment lost 5 bases and the J segment 6 bases; nucleotides outside the gene matches: 13. This CDR3 reads CASSPGGTGWANGYTF. The DNA for the CDR3 is TGTGCCAGCAGTCCAGGGGGGACAGGGTGGGCCAATGGCTACACCTTC.

Concerning this clonotype: At one end, the junction sequence differs from germline, possibly due to a read error. The chain employs TRBV11-2 and TRBJ2-2, with D possibly TRBD1 on 6 matching bases. The CDR3 length is 14 residues. Germline assignment: CDR1 SGHAT and CDR2 FQNNGV. The CDR3 loop reads CASSLDRQYGKLFF. CDR3 DNA sequence: TGTGCCAGCAGCTTGGACAGACAGTACGGGAAGCTGTTTTTT.

This chain connects TRBV11-2 to TRBJ1-6; a weak D match, TRBD1 (5 bases). CDR3 length: 18 amino acids. Germline values: CDR1 SGHAT, CDR2 FQNNGV. The CDR3 nucleotides read TGTGCTAGTAGCGCCAGGGCCGGGGGTTCGTACTATAATTCACCCCTCCACTTT. The encoded protein is CASSARAGGSYYNSPLHF.

This clonotype was detected many times. The J gene is TRBJ1-2, the V gene TRBV20-1; TRBD1 might be the D (5 bases). Germline lookup yields CDR1 DFQATT and CDR2 SNEGSKA (reference sequence). CDR3 size: 13 residues. V was clipped by 0 bases and J by 4 bases, with 9 bases between them. The DNA for the CDR3 is TGCAGTGCTAGAGATCCCGGGACCTATGGCTACACCTTC. It codes for CSARDPGTYGYTF.

The chain joins TRBV11-2 to TRBJ2-7; TRBD1 aligns across 9 bases. The CDR3 covers 14 residues. Germline V lookup: CDR1 SGHAT, CDR2 FQNNGV. V gave up 5 bases and J gave up 2 bases; unmatched junction bases: 4. CDR3 sequence: CASSPGTGPYEQYF. The CDR3 coding sequence is TGTGCCAGCAGCCCCGGGACAGGGCCCTACGAGCAGTACTTC.

Many counts were recorded for this clonotype. The CDR3 DNA reads TGTGCCAGCAGCCAAGGAAAGGGCGGTAATGAAAAACTGTTTTTT. Amino acid sequence: CASSQGKGGNEKLFF. This chain uses TRBV14 with TRBJ1-4, with D hard to call. Trimming removed 1 base at V and 4 bases at J, with 10 bases between. The V gene's germline CDR1 is SGHDN and CDR2 FVKESK. CDR3 length equals 15 residues.

Worth noting for this clonotype: The limits of the CDR3 on the DNA are not certain, so only TCRdb's listed CDR3 is given. V usage is TRBV29-1 and J usage is TRBJ2-2; no check of the table's D call, TRBD2, against the DNA was made. Germline values: CDR1 SQVTM, CDR2 ANQGSEA. The CDR3 is made up of 14 amino acids, end residues included. The CDR3 loop is CSTDVAGGTGERFF.

This chain uses TRBV5-1 with TRBJ2-3, with a tentative D call TRBD1 (5 bases). Looked up from germline, CDR1 is SGHRS and CDR2 is YFSETQ. The CDR3 is made up of 14 amino acids. The V and J ends lost 5 bases and 4 bases respectively, with 14 bases between them. The CDR3 spells CASRQEHGADTQYF. CDR3 nucleotide sequence: TGCGCCAGCAGACAGGAACATGGGGCAGATACGCAGTATTTT.

About this clonotype itself: An end of the junction differs from the germline gene, which may be a read error. V usage is TRBV11-3 and J usage is TRBJ2-3; D is possibly TRBD2 (5 bases). The CDR3 totals 15 residues. Germline assignment: CDR1 SGHNT and CDR2 YENEEA. In DNA, the CDR3 is TGTGTCAGCACCCGTCGGGAAGTAAGCACACACACGCAGTATTTT. This gives the protein CVSTRREVSTHTQYF. The full variable domain, its missing parts supplied by reference TRBV11-3 and TRBJ2-3, is EAGVVQSPRYKIIEKKQPVAFWCNPISGHNTLYWYLQNLGQGPELLIRYENEEAVDDSQLPKDRFSAERLKGVDSTLKIQPAELGDSAVYLCVSTRREVSTHTQYFGPGTRLTVL.

This clonotype came up many times. The chain links TRBV11-2 to TRBJ2-5, with 7 bases lining up with TRBD1. Germline assignment: CDR1 SGHAT and CDR2 FQNNGV. CDR3 length equals 15 residues. J lost 6 bases, V lost 2 bases, and 9 bases had no gene match. CDR3 sequence reads: CASSLSTGTAKTQYF. DNA for the CDR3: TGTGCCAGCAGCTTAAGCACCGGGACAGCGAAGACCCAGTACTTC.

About this clonotype itself: The germline gene is not matched at one end of the junction; a read error may be the cause. This chain connects TRBV6-5 to TRBJ1-2; D remains ambiguous. Per the germline V gene, CDR1 is MNHEY and CDR2 is SVGAGI. The CDR3 spans 15 residues. The CDR3 bases are TGTGCCAACAGTGCTACATGGATGGGCGTTTATGGCTACACCTTC. The encoded protein is CANSATWMGVYGYTF.

With respect to this clonotype: Mismatch with germline at one junction end may stem from a read error. V usage is TRBV4-3 and J usage is TRBJ1-3; no clear D. The CDR3 length is 13 residues. Germline V gene sequence: CDR1 LGHNA, CDR2 YSLEER. In DNA form, the CDR3 reads TGCGCCTGCGGCTTAAAAACTGGAAGCACCATATATTTT. Protein product: CACGLKTGSTIYF.

This clonotype was recorded once. At one end the junction does not follow the germline gene, possibly because of a read error. This chain links TRBV29-1 with TRBJ1-1; D call uncertain. The CDR3 has 13 residues. Germline CDR1 and CDR2: SQVTM and ANQGSEA. CDR3 in amino acids: CCVSRRADTEAFF. Written as DNA, the CDR3 is TGCTGCGTTTCACGACGGGCTGACACTGAAGCTTTCTTT.

This clonotype was detected once. An end of the junction differs from the germline gene, which may be a read error. This chain uses TRBV29-1 with TRBJ2-5; D is ambiguous. Germline V gene lookup returns CDR1 SQVTM and CDR2 ANQGSEA. The CDR3 covers 16 residues. CDR3 in amino acids: CSAKPYLQISQEIQYF. The CDR3 nucleotides read TGCAGCGCCAAGCCCTACCTCCAGATAAGTCAAGAGATCCAGTATTTC.

Concerning this clonotype itself: One end of the junction does not line up with germline, which may come from a read error. This chain joins TRBV6-2 or TRBV6-3 and TRBJ1-2; D is uncertain. CDR3 size: 16 residues. Germline V lookup: CDR1 MNHEY, CDR2 SVGEGT. CDR3 DNA: TGTACCAGCAATTACGGTCACAGTTTCTTGAACTATGGCTACACCTTC. The encoded protein is CTSNYGHSFLNYGYTF.

On this clonotype: Given the absence of the conserved phenylalanine or tryptophan at the CDR3 end, a read error is likely. V gene TRBV29-1 combines with J gene TRBJ2-1; D is undetermined. Trimming took 7 bases from V and 3 from J, leaving 19 bases between them. Germline V gives CDR1 SQVTM, CDR2 ANQGSEA. The CDR3 sequence is 15 residues long. The CDR3 DNA sequence: TGCAGCGCCAAGGTAATCCGGACGGACTACAATGAGCAGTTCTTA. Residues: CSAKVIRTDYNEQFL.

Turning to this clonotype: The conserved phenylalanine or tryptophan normally closing the CDR3 is absent here, so this likely arose from a read error. The chain recombines TRBV6-1 with TRBJ1-1; no clear D gene. This CDR3 contains 14 residues. Germline CDR1 and CDR2: MNHNS and SASEGT. The V end lost 7 bases, the J end lost 3 bases, and 15 bases lay between the germline ends. In nucleotides, the CDR3 is TGTGCCAGCACCGAAGGTCGTCGCCACACTGAAGCTTTCTGT. Translating it yields CASTEGRRHTEAFC.

Remarks on this clonotype: One end of the junction varies from germline; a read error may be responsible. The rearrangement uses TRBV11-3 and TRBJ1-3; a possible D gene is TRBD1 (6 bases). CDR3 length equals 15 residues. CDR1 is SGHNT and CDR2 is YENEEA in the germline V gene. CDR3 sequence: CATSLEGTIENTTYF. The CDR3 nucleotides read TGTGCCACCAGCTTAGAAGGGACAATCGAAAACACCACATATTTT.

About this clonotype: The CDR3 does not close with the conserved phenylalanine or tryptophan, likely indicating a read error. The V call is TRBV5-1, the J call TRBJ2-3; the D gene is possibly TRBD1 (6 bases). The CDR3 is 13 amino acids. Germline V gene data show CDR1 as SGHRS and CDR2 as YFSETQ. The V gene lost 1 base and the J gene lost 12 bases, with 15 bases spanning the gap. DNA for the CDR3: TGCGCCAGCAGCTTGACCCGGGCCGGGACACAGTATTTG. Encoded protein: CASSLTRAGTQYL.